This TCR beta chain was recovered during a study of blood T cell repertoires in COVID-19. Study at large: Samples came from the United States, Italy and Spain, spanning acute and convalescent COVID-19.

V was clipped by 4 bases and J by 3 bases, with 15 bases between them. Germline loops: CDR1 SGHRS, CDR2 YFSETQ. The CDR3 is made up of 15 amino acids. The assay was immunoSEQ multiplex PCR, and TCRdb's table has in-frame clones only and misses some. The sample has a few hundred thousand clones, roughly 85% seen once; the top ten hold approximately 5.4%. The chain has TRBV5-1 and TRBJ2-3; D may be TRBD1 (5 bases). This receptor was obtained from a woman aged 25 to 45 who had recovered from COVID-19. The sequencing sample was made of PBMCs or T cells enriched from blood (not recorded which). The CDR3 reads CASSQGQGPTDTQYF. Written as DNA, the CDR3 is TGCGCCAGCAGCCAAGGGCAGGGTCCGACAGATACGCAGTATTTT.